This TCR beta chain was recovered during a study of response to subunit inactivated influenza vaccine. General study results and limits: New T cells are recruited in small numbers by each seasonal influenza vaccination, according to the authors' suggestion.

This clonotype was seen repeatedly, ten times or more. Its cognate antigen is unknown. V was clipped by 4 bases and J by 6 bases; unmatched bases: 10. The CDR3 contains 15 residues. Germline CDR1 and CDR2: SGHKS and YYEKEE (reference sequence). MiXCR, run by TCRdb on the RT-PCR reads, gives a single entry per CDR3 protein. The sample records a few hundred thousand distinct CDR3 sequences, around 20% being singletons. V usage is TRBV5-5 and J usage is TRBJ1-5, with TRBD1 matching 7 bases. The specimen was PBMCs from blood, collected less than 22 months after vaccination. This clonotype was sampled from a man aged 45 to 70 who received an inactivated influenza vaccine. CDR3 sequence (DNA): TGTGCCAGCAGCGTGCAAGGGGGCGCGGGTCAGCCCCAGCATTTT. Protein: CASSVQGGAGQPQHF.